A selection of T cell receptor beta chains follows, all from one sample in a study of T cell responses to AZD1222 COVID-19 vaccine. Sequenced by immunoSEQ multiplex PCR; TCRdb stores in-frame clones only, minus some. Of 120,000 to 150,000 clones listed, around 89% are singletons. The sequences come from peripheral blood, collected on day 0 of AZD1222 vaccination. These receptors originate from an adult in good health. Each CDR3 is given with its conserved first and last residue. The D gene is left open where the match is weak. The size field is filled for only some rows; it gives once, few, many or a size class.

17	TRBV10-1	TRBJ1-1	NA	TRBD1	CASSEYRDRVSNTEAFF	TGCGCCAGCAGTGAATACCGGGACAGGGTTTCGAACACTGAAGCTTTCTTT
14	TRBV6-1	TRBJ1-2	NA	NA	CASSEEGGSYGYTF	TGTGCCAGCAGTGAAGAGGGGGGTAGCTATGGCTACACCTTC
13	TRBV9	TRBJ1-1	NA	TRBD1	CASSAGTGFEAFF	TGTGCCAGCAGCGCAGGGACAGGGTTTGAAGCTTTCTTT
12	TRBV4-2	TRBJ2-1	NA	TRBD2	CASSQDRTSWFF	TGTGCCAGCAGCCAAGATAGGACTAGTTGGTTCTTC
14	TRBV5-4	TRBJ1-1	NA	NA	CASSVRGANTEAFF	TGTGCCAGCAGTGTCCGGGGAGCGAACACTGAAGCTTTCTTT
12	TRBV10-2	TRBJ2-7	NA	NA	CASSGAGYEQYF	TGCGCCAGCAGTGGCGCAGGTTACGAGCAGTACTTC
13	TRBV2	TRBJ2-5	NA	TRBD2	CASTGTSGGPQYF	TGTGCCAGCACCGGGACTAGCGGGGGCCCCCAGTACTTC
15	TRBV27	TRBJ2-7	NA	NA	CASSPYLPDDYEQYF	TGTGCCAGCAGTCCCTATTTACCGGACGACTACGAGCAGTACTTC
20	TRBV13	TRBJ2-6	NA	TRBD2	CASSSGLAGVLSYGANVLTF	TGTGCCAGCAGCTCGGGACTAGCGGGGGTTCTATCTTACGGGGCCAACGTCCTGACTTTC
13	TRBV3-1/TRBV3-2	TRBJ2-5	NA	NA	CASSQDIGETQYF	TGTGCCAGCAGCCAAGATATTGGGGAGACCCAGTACTTC
14	TRBV4-1	TRBJ1-3	NA	NA	CATSRGGSGNTIYF	TGCGCCACCAGCCGAGGGGGTTCTGGAAACACCATATATTTT
13	TRBV15	TRBJ1-1	NA	NA	CATGQSTNTEAFF	TGTGCCACTGGACAGTCCACGAACACTGAAGCTTTCTTT
16	TRBV6-5	TRBJ1-1	few	NA	CASSYRGGRMNTEAFF	TGTGCCAGCAGTTACCGGGGAGGCAGGATGAACACTGAAGCTTTCTTT
13	TRBV6-5	TRBJ1-5	NA	NA	CASRPGPDQPQHF	TGTGCCAGCAGACCGGGCCCTGATCAGCCCCAGCATTTT
14	TRBV25-1	TRBJ1-6	NA	NA	CASSGTGYNSPLHF	TGTGCCAGCAGTGGCACAGGGTATAATTCACCCCTCCACTTT
15	TRBV19	TRBJ1-4	NA	TRBD1	CASSIRGPGNEKLFF	TGTGCCAGTAGTATAAGGGGGCCCGGTAATGAAAAACTGTTTTTT
15	TRBV7-2	TRBJ1-1	NA	NA	CASSLKVGGYTEAFF	TGTGCCAGCAGCTTAAAGGTCGGGGGTTACACTGAAGCTTTCTTT
11	TRBV11-3	TRBJ2-1	NA	NA	CASSWGPEQFF	TGTGCCAGCAGCTGGGGGCCCGAGCAGTTCTTC
13	TRBV27	TRBJ1-2	NA	NA	CASSLSASYGYTF	TGTGCCAGCAGTTTATCGGCTTCATATGGCTACACCTTC
15	TRBV6-5	TRBJ2-2	NA	NA	CASSPRRGGAGELFF	TGTGCCAGCAGCCCCAGGAGGGGGGGCGCCGGGGAGCTGTTTTTT
17	TRBV28	TRBJ1-2	NA	TRBD1	CASSLGSTGTGNYGYTF	TGTGCCAGCAGTTTAGGGTCGACCGGGACAGGGAACTATGGCTACACCTTC
13	TRBV6-5	TRBJ1-2	NA	NA	CASRPTGLGGYTF	TGTGCCAGCAGACCCACAGGGTTAGGAGGCTACACCTTC
13	TRBV6-5	TRBJ2-1	NA	TRBD2	CASRPSGSNEQFF	TGTGCCAGCAGGCCTAGCGGGAGTAACGAGCAGTTCTTC
16	TRBV6-4	TRBJ2-1	many	TRBD2	CASSDRGLAGPNEQFF	TGTGCCAGCAGTGATAGGGGGCTAGCGGGACCCAATGAGCAGTTCTTC
15	TRBV2	TRBJ1-5	NA	NA	CASSEAHRGFQPQHF	TGTGCCAGCAGTGAAGCGCACCGGGGATTCCAGCCCCAGCATTTT
15	TRBV6-5	TRBJ2-7	once	TRBD2	CASSYLAGASYEQYF	TGTGCCAGCAGTTACCTAGCGGGGGCCTCCTACGAGCAGTACTTC
12	TRBV2	TRBJ1-1	NA	NA	CASTLSNTEAFF	TGTGCCAGCACTCTCTCCAACACTGAAGCTTTCTTT
13	TRBV12-3/TRBV12-4	TRBJ1-2	NA	NA	CASYTIGFYGYTF	TGTGCCAGCTACACTATAGGATTCTATGGCTACACCTTC
15	TRBV9	TRBJ1-1	NA	NA	CASSVAGSRDSSAFF	TGTGCCAGCAGCGTAGCGGGGTCGAGGGATTCTTCCGCTTTCTTT
14	TRBV7-9	TRBJ2-7	once	TRBD2	CASSAGTRFHEQYF	TGTGCCAGCAGCGCCGGGACTAGATTCCACGAGCAGTACTTC
15	TRBV5-6	TRBJ2-1	NA	TRBD2	CASSLGGLVYNGQFF	TGTGCCAGCAGCTTGGGGGGACTAGTTTACAATGGGCAGTTCTTC
13	TRBV7-9	TRBJ2-3	NA	NA	CASSLGSSDTQYF	TGTGCCAGCAGCCTAGGATCCTCAGATACGCAGTATTTT
15	TRBV6-4	TRBJ2-1	NA	NA	CASSDKPGGVDEQFF	TGTGCCAGCAGTGACAAGCCTGGAGGAGTGGATGAGCAGTTCTTC
17	TRBV5-4	TRBJ2-7	NA	NA	CASSLAIRTTGVYEQYF	TGTGCCAGCAGCTTGGCAATACGGACAACGGGCGTCTACGAGCAGTACTTC
13	TRBV12-3/TRBV12-4	TRBJ2-2	once	NA	CASSQSYTGELFF	TGTGCCAGCAGTCAAAGTTACACCGGGGAGCTGTTTTTT
13	TRBV5-1	TRBJ1-1	NA	TRBD1	CASSGQENTEAFF	TGCGCCAGCAGCGGACAGGAGAACACTGAAGCTTTCTTT
13	TRBV28	TRBJ2-2	NA	NA	CAIGTGGTGELFF	TGTGCCATCGGGACCGGCGGGACCGGGGAGCTGTTTTTT
11	TRBV7-4	TRBJ2-3	NA	NA	CASSCTDTQYF	TGTGCCAGCAGCTGCACAGATACGCAGTATTTT
14	TRBV18	TRBJ1-1	NA	NA	CASSPAQMNTEAFF	TGTGCCAGCTCACCGGCGCAGATGAACACTGAAGCTTTCTTT
15	TRBV4-2	TRBJ2-3	few	NA	CASSQTPLSTDTQYF	TGTGCCAGCAGCCAAACCCCCCTCAGCACAGATACGCAGTATTTT
13	TRBV4-2	TRBJ1-2	many	NA	CASRKTGSRGYTF	TGTGCCAGCAGGAAAACAGGGTCGCGGGGCTACACCTTC
16	TRBV7-2	TRBJ2-1	NA	TRBD1	CASSASGTGPYNEQFF	TGTGCCAGCAGCGCCTCCGGGACAGGGCCCTACAATGAGCAGTTCTTC